This entry describes one T cell receptor (beta chain). These data come from a study of blood T cell repertoires in COVID-19. Original processing methods: Amplification of reference gene primers was used by the study to estimate nucleated cell counts. Clones were sequenced by immunoSEQ multiplex PCR, and TCRdb holds only the in-frame ones, with some missing. V, J and clone size reflect that table, while D and trimming were determined from the DNA. Among approximately 260,000 clones listed, about 80% were seen once. CDR3 size: 13 residues. The V gene lost 3 bases and the J gene lost 11 bases, with 11 bases spanning the gap. Researchers sorted participants into cohorts using their self-reported clinical history. Symptom resolution, clearance, or two negative PCRs marked donors in Cohort 3 as recovered.

V and J are TRBV12-3 or TRBV12-4 and TRBJ2-6, with a tentative D call TRBD1 (6 bases). The source is a man aged 45-60 years who had recovered from COVID-19. Sequencing was performed on PBMCs or T cells enriched from blood (not recorded which). The CDR3 here is CASSLWGLDVLTF. DNA of the CDR3: TGTGCCAGCAGTTTGTGGGGGCTAGACGTCCTGACTTTC.